This record looks at one T cell receptor beta chain sequence and its context. Its antigen is still unknown. This sample is part of a study of CD8+ T cells in alopecia areata. Study overall: Using the percentage of affected scalp area, treated patients' severity was scored. General observations from the study: On tofacitinib, scalp clonality and expanded CD8+ clones among top 100 fell significantly.

The authors extracted RNA and reverse transcribed it into cDNA as the sequencing template. The method was immunoSEQ multiplex PCR; TCRdb's version includes in-frame clones alone and lacks a portion of them. The table includes about 210,000 clones, around three fifths detected once. Treatment meaning: oral pan-JAK inhibitor, 5-10 mg twice daily. Alopecia areata patients gave lesional scalp punch biopsies and peripheral blood samples. Trimming pared 5 bases from V and 7 bases from J, leaving 12 bases between. Germline CDR1 and CDR2: MNHEY and SMNVEV (reference sequence). The CDR3 runs 13 residues. Sequenced material: CD4+ T cells sorted from blood, taken at week 4, from a patient treated with tofacitinib. This receptor was obtained from a human donor with alopecia areata. The chain has TRBV27 and TRBJ2-4, with D tentatively TRBD1 (6 bases). The CDR3 is CASSRTAQNIQYF. CDR3 DNA: TGTGCCAGCAGTAGGACAGCCCAGAACATTCAGTACTTC.